A single sample is the source of the 20 T cell receptor beta chains below, sequenced in a study of OX40 agonist ivuxolimab in advanced cancers. Only in-frame clones appear in the TCRdb table, and some are missing; sequencing was by immunoSEQ multiplex PCR. The sample includes around 26,000 clones, 80% to 90% of them seen just once. Source: CD4+ or CD8+ T cells sorted from blood, taken in a trial of the OX40 agonist ivuxolimab. The receptors were gathered from an adult with an advanced solid tumor such as melanoma, head and neck, liver or kidney cancer.

The V call is TRBV9, the J call TRBJ2-1; 9 nucleotides align to TRBD1. Germline CDR1 SGDLS, CDR2 YYNGEE. V lost 4 bases and J lost 7; bases outside the gene matches: 6. The CDR3 sequence is 14 residues long. The CDR3 DNA sequence: TGTGCCAGCAGCACCCCGGGACAGGGAAATGAGCAGTTCTTC. Translation gives CASSTPGQGNEQFF.

Here the CDR3 DNA reads TGTGCCAGCAGTTACTGGGGGACAGGGTTTGGAGAGACCCAGTACTTC. It codes for CASSYWGTGFGETQYF. V and J are TRBV6-8 and TRBJ2-5; 9 bases fit TRBD1. The CDR3 extends over 16 amino acids. The germline V gene has CDR1 MNHGY and CDR2 SAAAGT. Losses at the gene ends were 1 base for V and 4 bases for J; bases not matched to a gene: 7.

V and J are TRBV7-9 and TRBJ2-1; 14 bases match TRBD2. The CDR3 extends over 16 amino acids. With V trimmed by 2 bases and J by 8 bases, 5 bases remained unmatched. From germline, CDR1 is SEHNR and CDR2 FQNEAQ (reference sequence). In nucleotides, the CDR3 is TGTGCCAGCAGCTTATCGACTAGCGGGGGGGCGTATGAGCAGTTCTTC. Protein: CASSLSTSGGAYEQFF.

The gene calls are TRBV4-3 and TRBJ1-2; maybe TRBD1 (5 bases). Between the trimmed V and J ends, which lost 0 bases and 6 bases, there was a span of 14 bases. Germline V lookup: CDR1 LGHNA, CDR2 YSLEER. This CDR3 spans 15 amino acids. The chain's CDR3 is CASSQDGGQGDGYTF. In nucleotides, the CDR3 is TGCGCCAGCAGCCAAGACGGTGGCCAGGGAGATGGCTACACCTTC.

The chain uses TRBV4-2 and TRBJ2-7, with 10 nucleotides matching TRBD2. Per germline, CDR1 LGHNA and CDR2 YNFKEQ. The CDR3 has 16 residues. The V gene end was trimmed by 0 bases and the J gene end by 2 bases; junction bases not matched to a gene: 4. CDR3 DNA: TGTGCCAGCAGCCAAGAATTAGGGACTAGCGCCTACGAGCAGTACTTC. Translation gives CASSQELGTSAYEQYF.

V is TRBV29-1 and J is TRBJ2-2; TRBD1 is a possible D gene (5 bases). Trimming stripped 6 bases from V and 7 bases from J, with 9 bases between. Looked up from germline, CDR1 is SQVTM and CDR2 is ANQGSEA. The CDR3 is 11 amino acids. The CDR3 is CSVAGIGELFF. CDR3 nucleotide sequence: TGCAGCGTGGCAGGGATCGGGGAGCTGTTTTTT.

The gene calls are TRBV13 and TRBJ1-1; unclear D gene. V lost 4 bases, J lost 1 base, and 7 bases lay in between. CDR3 length: 13 residues. Germline values: CDR1 PRHDT, CDR2 FYEKMQ (reference sequence). In nucleotides, the CDR3 is TGTGCCAGCAGCTCCCGACAGAACACTGAAGCTTTCTTT. It codes for CASSSRQNTEAFF.

This sequence joins TRBV14 and TRBJ1-1; perhaps TRBD1 as D (5 bases). CDR1 and CDR2 from the germline V gene are SGHDN and FVKESK. The CDR3 runs to 13 residues. The V end lost 8 bases, the J end lost 1 base, and 11 bases lay between the germline ends. CDR3 DNA: TGTGCCAGCGGGGCCGGGAGGAACACTGAAGCTTTCTTT. Its protein product is CASGAGRNTEAFF.

The rearrangement joins TRBV7-2 to TRBJ1-4; TRBD1 agrees at 8 bases. CDR1 SGHTA and CDR2 FQGNSA come from the germline V gene. V shed 5 bases, J shed 7 bases, and the junction held 12 bases outside the gene matches. CDR3 length equals 16 residues. The CDR3 DNA is TGTGCCAGCAGCAAAACCGGGACAGGAGAGCTTGAAAAACTGTTTTTT. It translates to CASSKTGTGELEKLFF.

CDR3 coding DNA: TGCGCCAGCAGCCAAGCCTCCGGGACAGATGGGGAGCAGTACTTC. It codes for CASSQASGTDGEQYF. This chain joins TRBV4-1 and TRBJ2-7; 7 bases are shared with TRBD1. Trimming removed 1 base from V and 7 bases from J; junction bases left unmatched: 10. There are 15 residues in the CDR3. Germline V gene sequence: CDR1 MGHRA, CDR2 YSYEKL.

The chain joins TRBV19 to TRBJ1-1; unclear D gene. Germline V gene sequence: CDR1 LNHDA, CDR2 SQIVND (reference sequence). This CDR3 comprises 11 residues. The V gene lost 11 bases and the J gene lost 11 bases, with 18 bases spanning the gap. DNA of the CDR3: TGTGCCTCCAGTATCGGGGTAGAGGCTTTCTTT. Its translation is CASSIGVEAFF.

The chain links TRBV5-5 to TRBJ1-3; D unclear. The CDR3 consists of 15 residues. Germline V gives CDR1 SGHKS, CDR2 YYEKEE (reference sequence). The V gene lost 4 bases and the J gene lost 3 bases, with 14 bases spanning the gap. The CDR3 region is CASSVGVTFGNTIYF. The CDR3 DNA is TGTGCCAGCAGCGTCGGAGTAACGTTTGGAAACACCATATATTTT.

V is TRBV9 and J is TRBJ1-5, with TRBD1 identical over 7 bases. The V segment lost 0 bases and the J segment 7 bases; nucleotides outside the gene matches: 4. CDR3 size: 14 residues. The germline CDR1 and CDR2 sequences are SGDLS and YYNGEE. Here the CDR3 reads CASSVGTGGQPQHF. CDR3 nucleotides: TGTGCCAGCAGCGTAGGGACAGGCGGGCAGCCCCAGCATTTT.

Here the CDR3 DNA reads TGCGCCAGCAGCTTGGTTCCTAGCGGGGGAGAAGAGACCCAGTACTTC. Protein: CASSLVPSGGEETQYF. The chain uses TRBV5-1 and TRBJ2-5; 10 nucleotides match TRBD2. Losses at the gene ends were 0 bases for V and 3 bases for J; bases not matched to a gene: 5. The CDR3 extends over 16 amino acids. Germline CDR1 reads SGHRS; CDR2 reads YFSETQ.

This clone was recorded once. The gene calls are TRBV6-1 and TRBJ1-6; D gene uncertain. V was shortened by 1 base and J by 0 bases, with 7 bases between the two germline ends. The germline CDR1 and CDR2 sequences are MNHNS and SASEGT. There are 16 residues in the CDR3. The CDR3 DNA sequence: TGTGCCAGCAGTGAAGAAGGGAGCTCCTATAATTCACCCCTCCACTTT. Translating gives CASSEEGSSYNSPLHF.

The chain links TRBV5-1 to TRBJ2-2, with 8 bases matching TRBD2. Looked up from germline, CDR1 is SGHRS and CDR2 is YFSETQ. The CDR3 extends over 14 amino acids. After removal of 4 bases from V and 4 bases from J, the junction contained 3 bases not matched to a gene. The CDR3 sequence is CASSRREVTGELFF. In DNA form, the CDR3 reads TGCGCCAGCAGCAGGCGGGAGGTCACCGGGGAGCTGTTTTTT.

The rearrangement uses TRBV6-5 and TRBJ2-7; 10 bases map to TRBD2. The J segment lost 2 bases and the V segment lost 8 bases, leaving 6 bases of the junction unmatched. The CDR3 has 14 residues. The germline V gene has CDR1 MNHEY and CDR2 SVGAGI. The CDR3 DNA sequence: TGTGCCAGCCTGAAGCGGGAGGGACCCTACGAGCAGTACTTC. It yields the protein CASLKREGPYEQYF.

The chain has TRBV21-1 and TRBJ2-7. TRBV21-1 is classified as a pseudogene. This CDR3 contains 15 residues. The CDR3, as DNA: TGTGCCAGCAGCAAAATTTGGGTTGGGACCTACGAGCAGTACTTC. Amino acids: CASSKIWVGTYEQYF.

V and J are TRBV5-8 and TRBJ1-5; 8 bases line up with TRBD1. The CDR3 length is 14 residues. The trim removed 5 bases at V and 4 bases at J, leaving 5 bases unmatched. Germline V gene data show CDR1 as SGHTS and CDR2 as YDEGEE. CDR3 in DNA: TGTGCCAGCAGGACCAGGACAGGGAATCAGCCCCAGCATTTT. Its protein product is CASRTRTGNQPQHF.

The chain uses TRBV6-5 and TRBJ2-1; D possibly uses TRBD1 or TRBD2 (5 bases each). There are 13 residues in the CDR3. CDR1 and CDR2 (germline): MNHEY, SVGAGI. Trimming cost V 6 bases and J 6 bases, with 12 bases left between them. The CDR3 coding sequence is TGTGCCAGCAGCCCGGGGCAGCGCAATGAGCAGTTCTTC. This gives the protein CASSPGQRNEQFF.